One and the same sample provided the 10 T cell receptor beta chains below, sequenced in a study of blood T cell repertoires in COVID-19. Repertoires were generated with immunoSEQ multiplex PCR, while TCRdb's copy carries only in-frame clones and drops some. The table lists about 24,000 clones, roughly 89% of them singletons. Sequenced: peripheral blood. All receptors come from a woman of 80 years or more with active or convalescent COVID-19.

The V gene is TRBV7-6, the J gene TRBJ1-1; TRBD1 matches 7 bases. CDR1 and CDR2 from the germline V gene are SGHVS and FNYEAQ. This CDR3 is 15 amino acids long. J was trimmed by 6 bases and V by 5 bases; bases with no gene match: 12. CDR3 DNA: TGTGCCAGCAGCCGCCAGGGGGGAATAGGTCCTGAAGCTTTCTTT. Its translation: CASSRQGGIGPEAFF.

This chain connects TRBV11-3 to TRBJ1-2; D may be TRBD1 (5 bases). Trimming took off 1 base at V and 7 bases at J, with 16 bases between the two ends. Germline CDR1 reads SGHNT; CDR2 reads YENEEA. The CDR3 sequence is 15 residues long. CDR3 coding DNA: TGTGCCAGCAGCTTAGGGGCAGGGAATTCCCCTGGCTACACCTTC. Translating it yields CASSLGAGNSPGYTF.

This chain joins TRBV9 and TRBJ2-3, with TRBD1 matching over 10 bases. The CDR3 is 15 residues long. Trimming cost V 0 bases and J 5 bases; bases outside gene matches: 3. CDR1 and CDR2 from the germline V gene are SGDLS and YYNGEE. The CDR3, as DNA: TGTGCCAGCAGCGTAGTAAGGACAGGGGGAGATACGCAGTATTTT. It codes for CASSVVRTGGDTQYF.

This clone showed up just once. The rearrangement joins TRBV9 to TRBJ2-2; TRBD1 matches 10 bases. The V gene's germline CDR1 is SGDLS and CDR2 YYNGEE. The V segment lost 3 bases and the J segment 4 bases; nucleotides outside the gene matches: 9. The CDR3 covers 17 residues. The CDR3 nucleotides are TGTGCCAGCAGCGCCGGTGGGACAGGGGATCGCACCGGGGAGCTGTTTTTT. Translation: CASSAGGTGDRTGELFF.

The V call is TRBV7-9, the J call TRBJ1-3, with D possibly TRBD1 on 6 matching bases. Trimming shortened V by 2 bases and J by 4 bases, and 12 bases separated the two germline ends. The CDR3 consists of 15 residues. Germline CDR1 is SEHNR and CDR2 is FQNEAQ (reference sequence). The chain's CDR3 is CASSLNRARGNTIYF. In nucleotides, the CDR3 is TGTGCCAGCAGCTTAAACAGGGCACGGGGAAACACCATATATTTT.

This chain links TRBV7-2 with TRBJ1-1, with D possibly matching TRBD1 (5 bases). Trimming cost V 6 bases and J 10 bases, with 15 bases left between them. CDR1 is SGHTA and CDR2 is FQGNSA in the germline V gene. This CDR3 comprises 12 residues. The DNA for the CDR3 is TGTGCCAGCAGTCTCCCCCAGGGTACAGCTTTCTTT. Translating gives CASSLPQGTAFF.

This chain joins TRBV7-9 and TRBJ1-2; D unclear. The germline V gene has CDR1 SEHNR and CDR2 FQNEAQ (reference sequence). The CDR3 runs to 14 residues. V was clipped by 8 bases and J by 1 base, with 14 bases between them. The CDR3, as DNA: TGTGCCAGCCTCCCGGGTCCGTTTAACTATGGCTACACCTTC. Protein product: CASLPGPFNYGYTF.

This clone showed up just once. This chain joins TRBV30 and TRBJ1-6; no clear D gene. The CDR3 extends over 13 amino acids. Germline V gene sequence: CDR1 GTSNPN, CDR2 SVGIG (reference sequence). V shed 5 bases and J shed 9 bases, with 14 bases lying between them. The CDR3 DNA is TGTGCCTGGGCCAAATTACAGTCTTCACCCCTCCACTTT. It is translated as CAWAKLQSSPLHF.

The rearrangement uses TRBV7-9 and TRBJ2-7, with 9 positions matching TRBD1. Losses at the gene ends were 4 bases for V and 6 bases for J; bases not matched to a gene: 10. Germline V lookup: CDR1 SEHNR, CDR2 FQNEAQ (reference sequence). This CDR3 comprises 15 residues. The CDR3 region has the DNA TGTGCCAGCAGCTCACCGGGACAGGGTTTCGCCGAGCAGTACTTC. It encodes CASSSPGQGFAEQYF. The variable domain in full, with the rest retrieved from reference TRBV7-9 and TRBJ2-7, is DTGVSQNPRHKITKRGQNVTFRCDPISEHNRLYWYRQTLGQGPEFLTYFQNEAQLEKSRLLSDRFSAERPKGSFSTLEIQRTEQGDSAMYLCASSSPGQGFAEQYFGPGTRLTVT.

The chain links TRBV19 to TRBJ2-3, with D hard to call. CDR3 length: 16 residues. Trimming left V 1 base short and J 3 bases short, with 14 bases between. Germline-derived CDR1 and CDR2 are LNHDA and SQIVND (reference sequence). The CDR3: CASSIGRLELTDTQYF. In nucleotides, the CDR3 is TGTGCCAGTAGTATAGGACGGCTCGAACTAACAGATACGCAGTATTTT.